This passage covers 4 T cell receptor beta chains from one sample sequenced in a study of Graves' ophthalmopathy and Graves' hyperthyroidism. Amplification targeted the TCR beta CDR3 regions, with RNA transcripts as the source material. Second-round multiplex PCR came after a first-round RT-PCR that employed HTBI primers. One entry per CDR3 protein results from TCRdb running MiXCR on the multiplex PCR reads. The sample carries hundreds of thousands of distinct CDR3 sequences, roughly 41% recorded once. The source material was peripheral blood. Every receptor here comes from an adult man with Graves' ophthalmopathy.

The rearrangement uses TRBV10-3 and TRBJ1-2, with 7 bases that match TRBD1. CDR3 size: 15 residues. Germline lookup yields CDR1 ENHRY and CDR2 SYGVKD. Losses at the gene ends were 10 bases for V and 4 bases for J; bases not matched to a gene: 15. The DNA for the CDR3 is TGTGCCAGCAGGCCTGAATCAGGGGGGAGCTATGGCTACACCTTC. The encoded protein is CASRPESGGSYGYTF.

For this clonotype: One base away lies a much larger clone, so this may be a sequencing read error. J is TRBJ1-3 and V is TRBV7-9, with no clear D. Germline lookup yields CDR1 SEHNR and CDR2 FQNEAQ (reference sequence). This CDR3 has 16 residues. The V end lost 7 bases, the J end lost 1 base, and 17 bases lay between the germline ends. CDR3 amino acids: CASTPKRVVSGNTIYF. The CDR3 region has the DNA TGTGCCAGCACCCCTAAGCGGGTTGTATCTGGAAACACCATATATTTT.

This clonotype was found many times. This chain joins TRBV12-3 or TRBV12-4 and TRBJ1-4; possibly TRBD1 for D (5 bases). Trimming took off 3 bases at V and 8 bases at J, with 13 bases between the two ends. This CDR3 has 14 amino acids. The CDR3 DNA reads as TGTGCCAGCAGTTTTGTAGGGGAACGGGAAAAACTGTTTTTT. Translating it yields CASSFVGEREKLFF.

V gene TRBV29-1 combines with J gene TRBJ2-1; tentatively, D is TRBD1 (7 bases). The CDR3 runs 12 residues. The V gene's germline CDR1 is SQVTM and CDR2 ANQGSEA. V lost 3 bases and J 8 bases, leaving 11 bases between the germline ends. The CDR3 nucleotides read TGCAGCGTTGAGCGGGGACAGTATGAGCAGTTCTTC. Its translation is CSVERGQYEQFF.